This T cell receptor (beta chain) was identified in a study of metastatic and nonmetastatic thyroid tumors. In the study overall: Where malignant and benign thyroid patients were concerned, repertoires were compared across blood and tumor or nodule tissue.

Thyroid surgery was preceded by no treatment in any patient. Original processing methods: Differences in CDR3 between clinicopathological groups were drawn on to build a classifier intended to discriminate distant-metastatic papillary thyroid cancer patients. TCRdb re-called clones from the PCR reads using MiXCR. Here the V and J calls rest on TCRdb's processing, not on the authors' analysis. The sample yields approximately 26,000 clones, about 26% seen once. Findings of the study overall: According to reports, the diversity of TCR beta was significantly higher in malignant thyroid tumors than in benign nodules, and this held in both blood and tumor samples.

With V trimmed by 4 bases and J by 8 bases, 8 bases remained unmatched. Germline CDR1 and CDR2: PRHDT and FYEKMQ (reference sequence). The CDR3 has 13 residues. With respect to this clone: What it binds is unknown.

This receptor was taken from a female donor with papillary thyroid cancer or a benign thyroid nodule (not recorded which). Some clones in this sample may be carry-over from other donors' samples. The specimen was blood. The rearrangement uses TRBV13 and TRBJ2-7; TRBD2 matches 7 bases. CDR3 in amino acids: CASSWGRGGKQYF. DNA for the CDR3: TGTGCCAGCAGCTGGGGGAGGGGAGGAAAGCAGTACTTC.